This T cell receptor beta chain was observed in a study of shared clonotypes between healthy human individuals. Study-wide points: As a rule, naive subsets had a larger estimated richness than memory subsets. Genetic and exposure-history diversity was limited by the few donors. The naive CD4 repertoires of a few donors were compared, and around 5% of clonotypes were shared.

Positive CCR7 selection of CD45RO-negative cells yielded the naive CD8 cells, and terminally differentiated effector memory CD45RA+ cells were excluded. This clone was recorded only once. Its antigen is unidentified. The sample has other DNA sequences that encode this CDR3 too. Trimming removed 1 base at V and 0 bases at J, with 7 bases between. CDR1 is MGHRA, CDR2 YSYEKL, per germline. The CDR3 is 15 amino acids. TCRdb's copy holds only in-frame clones and misses some; the assay was immunoSEQ multiplex PCR. The table lists roughly 2 million clones, 85% to 95% of them singletons, with about 1.1% in the top ten.

The gene calls are TRBV4-1 and TRBJ2-1; tentative D call: TRBD2 (5 bases). What was sequenced was naive CD8+ T cells sorted from blood. The sequence was obtained from a man aged 18 to 30 in good health. CDR3: CASSQGRGSYNEQFF. The CDR3 DNA sequence: TGCGCCAGCAGCCAAGGACGGGGCTCCTACAATGAGCAGTTCTTC.